This T cell receptor (beta chain) was sequenced in a study of response to subunit inactivated influenza vaccine. Using its own MiXCR run on the RT-PCR reads, TCRdb lists one record per CDR3 protein. The table has about 310,000 distinct CDR3 sequences, less than 25% seen once; the top ten hold 9.5% to 13%. Here the sequenced sample was PBMCs from blood, taken around 22 months after vaccination. The sequence came from a man between 45 and 75 years old who received an inactivated influenza vaccine.

CDR3 residues: CASSVHLGADGYTF. Written as DNA, the CDR3 is TGTGCCAGCAGTGTACATCTGGGGGCTGATGGCTACACCTTC. J is TRBJ1-2 and V is TRBV2, with D tentatively TRBD1 (6 bases). The length of the CDR3 is 14 residues. Trimming took 4 bases from V and 6 from J, leaving 15 bases between them. Germline assignment: CDR1 SNHLY and CDR2 FYNNEI.